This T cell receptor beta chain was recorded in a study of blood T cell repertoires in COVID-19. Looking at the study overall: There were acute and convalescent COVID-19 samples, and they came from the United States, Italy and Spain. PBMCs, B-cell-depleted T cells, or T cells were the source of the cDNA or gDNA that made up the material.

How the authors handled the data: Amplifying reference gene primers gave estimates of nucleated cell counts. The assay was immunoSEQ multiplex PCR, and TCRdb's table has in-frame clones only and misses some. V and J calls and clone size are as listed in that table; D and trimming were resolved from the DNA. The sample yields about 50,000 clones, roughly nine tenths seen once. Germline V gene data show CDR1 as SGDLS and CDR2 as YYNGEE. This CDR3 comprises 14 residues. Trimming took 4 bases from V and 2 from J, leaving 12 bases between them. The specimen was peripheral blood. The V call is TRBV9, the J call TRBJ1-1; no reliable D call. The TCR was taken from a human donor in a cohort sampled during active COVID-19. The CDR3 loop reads CASSPFGYNTEAFF. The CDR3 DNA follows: TGTGCCAGCAGCCCCTTCGGTTATAACACTGAAGCTTTCTTT.